The 24 T cell receptor beta chains below all came from one sample that was sequenced in a study of CD8 T cells in Susac syndrome. A quantity of about 0.5 to 1 ug RNA underwent reverse transcription using random hexamers. TCRdb redid the calling of the immunoSEQ multiplex PCR reads with MiXCR, one entry per CDR3 protein. In the table there are around 140,000 distinct CDR3 sequences, less than 95% of which are singletons. Sequenced: CD4+ T cells from PBMCs. The source is a human donor in good health.

V and J are TRBV7-2 and TRBJ2-7; D perhaps matches TRBD2 (6 bases). Germline values: CDR1 SGHTA, CDR2 FQGNSA. Between the trimmed V and J ends, which lost 1 base and 1 base, there was a span of 17 bases. This CDR3 has 17 amino acids. In DNA form, the CDR3 reads TGTGCCAGCAGCTTAGGCGGTAGCGGTGCCGTATCCTACGAGCAGTACTTC. Translating it yields CASSLGGSGAVSYEQYF.

The gene calls are TRBV14 and TRBJ2-1, with D possibly being TRBD2 (5 bases). The CDR3 totals 14 residues. CDR1 and CDR2 from the germline V gene are SGHDN and FVKESK. Deletions cut 0 bases from V and 4 bases from J, with 7 bases between. The CDR3 is CASSQDLAYNEQFF. The CDR3 DNA reads as TGTGCCAGCAGCCAAGATTTAGCGTACAATGAGCAGTTCTTC.

This chain connects TRBV20-1 to TRBJ2-5, with D perhaps matching TRBD2 (6 bases). Germline CDR1 and CDR2: DFQATT and SNEGSKA (reference sequence). Deletions cut 1 base from V and 1 base from J, with 13 bases between. The CDR3 length is 15 residues. CDR3 sequence: CSARAASVFQETQYF. For the CDR3, the DNA is TGCAGTGCTAGAGCGGCTAGCGTTTTCCAAGAGACCCAGTACTTC.

The V and J genes are TRBV11-2 and TRBJ2-3, with a tentative D call TRBD2 (6 bases). Germline CDR1 is SGHAT and CDR2 is FQNNGV. With 1 base removed from V and 8 bases from J, the gap between germline ends came to 25 bases. The CDR3 is made up of 18 amino acids. The CDR3 reads CASSLVGGRQWAGSTQYF. CDR3 coding DNA: TGTGCCAGCAGCTTAGTAGGTGGCCGGCAGTGGGCGGGGAGTACGCAGTATTTT.

The chain recombines TRBV5-5 with TRBJ1-3, with 10 bases that match TRBD1. CDR3 length: 15 residues. CDR1 SGHKS and CDR2 YYEKEE come from the germline V gene (reference sequence). V lost 4 bases, J lost 6 bases, and 7 bases stayed unmatched. CDR3 sequence: CASSPTGTGENTIYF. DNA for the CDR3: TGTGCCAGCAGCCCAACCGGGACAGGGGAAAACACCATATATTTT.

The CDR3 sequence is CASSVEVAGEPARYF. In nucleotides, the CDR3 is TGTGCCAGCAGCGTGGAGGTAGCGGGAGAACCCGCCCGTTACTTC. This rearrangement joins TRBV2 to TRBJ2-5; 9 bases fit TRBD2. The junction had 19 bases not matched to a gene; V was cut back by 6 bases and J by 14 bases. The CDR3 consists of 15 residues. Germline loops: CDR1 SNHLY, CDR2 FYNNEI.

The chain is built from TRBV5-6 and TRBJ1-2; 7 bases map to TRBD1. The CDR3 runs to 14 residues. Germline V gene data show CDR1 as SGHDT and CDR2 as YYEEEE. Trimming removed 7 bases from V and 0 bases from J; junction bases left unmatched: 6. The CDR3 DNA sequence: TGTGCCAGCCTCGGACAGGTGACTAACTATGGCTACACCTTC. This gives the protein CASLGQVTNYGYTF.

This clonotype was seen only once. V and J are TRBV20-1 and TRBJ2-6, with D possibly TRBD1 on 6 matching bases. The CDR3 runs 15 residues. Germline lookup yields CDR1 DFQATT and CDR2 SNEGSKA (reference sequence). Trimming left V 8 bases short and J 0 bases short, with 14 bases between. CDR3 DNA sequence: TGCAGTTCGTGGGACACCAGCTCTGGGGCCAACGTCCTGACTTTC. Protein: CSSWDTSSGANVLTF.

CDR3 in amino acids: CASSDRSFEQFF. CDR3 in DNA: TGTGCCAGCAGTGATAGGAGTTTTGAGCAGTTCTTC. The chain carries TRBV25-1 and TRBJ2-1; no clear D. CDR1 and CDR2 (germline): MGHDK, SYGVNS. The germline V and J ends were trimmed by 3 bases and 9 bases, with 9 bases remaining between them. The CDR3 is 12 residues long.

The V gene is TRBV29-1, the J gene TRBJ1-1; the D is unclear. Trimming took 7 bases from V and 3 from J, leaving 9 bases between them. The CDR3 covers 11 residues. Germline-derived CDR1 and CDR2 are SQVTM and ANQGSEA. The chain's CDR3 is CSGSGDTEAFF. CDR3 in DNA: TGCAGCGGCTCTGGGGACACTGAAGCTTTCTTT.

This clonotype was recorded once. The chain has TRBV20-1 and TRBJ2-7; D not certain. Trimming shortened V by 0 bases and J by 2 bases, and 8 bases separated the two germline ends. Per germline, CDR1 DFQATT and CDR2 SNEGSKA (reference sequence). This CDR3 has 13 residues. The CDR3 is CSARDRAAYEQYF. CDR3 DNA sequence: TGCAGTGCTAGAGATCGCGCAGCCTACGAGCAGTACTTC.

This rearrangement joins TRBV2 to TRBJ2-5; 7 bases match TRBD1. This CDR3 has 14 residues. Per the germline V gene, CDR1 is SNHLY and CDR2 is FYNNEI. Unmatched junction bases numbered 8, after V lost 5 bases and J lost 5 bases. DNA for the CDR3: TGTGCCAGCAGTCCAGACAGGGCTCAGGAGACCCAGTACTTC. Translating gives CASSPDRAQETQYF.

This clonotype was detected only a few times. The chain carries TRBV12-3 or TRBV12-4 and TRBJ2-7, with D uncertain. There are 12 residues in the CDR3. Trimming stripped 3 bases from V and 1 base from J, with 4 bases between. CDR3 residues: CASSLESYEQYF. In DNA form, the CDR3 reads TGTGCCAGCAGTTTGGAGTCCTACGAGCAGTACTTC.

As to this clonotype: At one end, the junction sequence differs from germline, possibly due to a read error. This sequence joins TRBV6-6 and TRBJ1-1; D ambiguous. The CDR3 length is 13 residues. The V gene's germline CDR1 is MNHNY and CDR2 SVGAGI (reference sequence). For the CDR3, the DNA is TGTGCCGGCAGCCCGGGCCGCCACACTGAAGCTTTCTTT. Its protein is CAGSPGRHTEAFF.

The rearrangement uses TRBV3-1 and TRBJ2-7, with 15 bases matching TRBD2. CDR1 LGHDT and CDR2 YNNKEL come from the germline V gene (reference sequence). V gave up 6 bases and J gave up 4 bases; unmatched junction bases: 4. The CDR3 length is 15 residues. CDR3 sequence reads: CASRGLAGGPYEQYF. The CDR3 nucleotides read TGTGCCAGCAGGGGACTAGCGGGAGGACCTTACGAGCAGTACTTC.

The rearrangement uses TRBV24-1 and TRBJ2-2; D possibly corresponds to TRBD1 (6 bases). Germline V gene sequence: CDR1 KGHDR, CDR2 SFDVKD. Between the trimmed V and J ends, which lost 8 bases and 2 bases, there was a span of 8 bases. This CDR3 region has 13 residues. The CDR3 DNA follows: TGTGCCACCACGGACAGTAACACCGGGGAGCTGTTTTTT. As protein: CATTDSNTGELFF.

This clonotype showed up just once. The genes are TRBV15 and TRBJ2-1, with 7 bases that match TRBD1. The V gene end was trimmed by 0 bases and the J gene end by 8 bases; junction bases not matched to a gene: 10. Germline V gives CDR1 LNHNV, CDR2 YYDKDF (reference sequence). The CDR3 length is 16 residues. DNA of the CDR3: TGTGCCACCAGCAGAGATCTGAGACAGGGTGCGGATGAGCAGTTCTTC. Translation gives CATSRDLRQGADEQFF.

The chain couples TRBV30 to TRBJ1-1; 10 bases agree with TRBD1. CDR3 length: 14 residues. Germline trimming cut 2 bases from V and 3 bases from J; bases unmatched to any gene: 3. CDR1 is GTSNPN and CDR2 is SVGIG in the germline V gene (reference sequence). This CDR3 reads CAWSLGQGYTEAFF. CDR3 DNA sequence: TGTGCCTGGAGTCTGGGACAGGGGTACACTGAAGCTTTCTTT.

This clonotype appeared a single time. V and J are TRBV5-1 and TRBJ1-4; D is uncertain. Germline V gene lookup returns CDR1 SGHRS and CDR2 YFSETQ. Trimming pared 4 bases from V and 1 base from J, leaving 11 bases between. CDR3 length: 15 amino acids. The CDR3 region is CASSLGRVTNEKLFF. CDR3 bases: TGCGCCAGCAGCCTTGGACGAGTAACTAATGAAAAACTGTTTTTT.

The chain employs TRBV9 and TRBJ1-2, with 10 bases matching TRBD1. Trimming cost V 4 bases and J 4 bases; bases outside gene matches: 7. This CDR3 spans 15 amino acids. In germline, CDR1 is SGDLS, CDR2 YYNGEE. The CDR3 here is CASSTRQGATYGYTF. CDR3 in DNA: TGTGCCAGCAGCACACGACAGGGGGCTACCTATGGCTACACCTTC.

V gene TRBV6-6 combines with J gene TRBJ2-7; tentatively, D is TRBD1 (6 bases). There are 14 residues in the CDR3. The germline V gene encodes CDR1 MNHNY and CDR2 SVGAGI (reference sequence). V was trimmed by 2 bases and J by 3 bases, leaving 11 bases between them. CDR3 bases: TGTGCCAGCAGTTACGTACAGGGCGGCTACGAGCAGTACTTC. This codes for CASSYVQGGYEQYF.

The V call is TRBV29-1, the J call TRBJ2-5; 14 bases map to TRBD2. CDR3 length: 18 amino acids. Germline V gene sequence: CDR1 SQVTM, CDR2 ANQGSEA. The J segment lost 3 bases and the V segment lost 4 bases, leaving 13 bases of the junction unmatched. CDR3 region: CSVGGTSGSTGLKETQYF. The CDR3 DNA reads TGCAGCGTTGGGGGGACTAGCGGGAGTACGGGGTTGAAAGAGACCCAGTACTTC.

This clonotype was seen a handful of times. The CDR3: CSAIDRTSVSYEQYF. The CDR3 DNA reads TGCAGTGCTATTGACCGGACTAGCGTCTCCTACGAGCAGTACTTC. V gene TRBV20-1 combines with J gene TRBJ2-7; 9 bases line up with TRBD2. The CDR3 consists of 15 residues. V lost 4 bases to trimming and J lost 0 bases; unmatched junction nucleotides: 7. Germline V gene sequence: CDR1 DFQATT, CDR2 SNEGSKA (reference sequence).

This chain joins TRBV20-1 and TRBJ2-1; no definite D call. Trimming cost V 2 bases and J 9 bases, with 8 bases left between them. Per the germline V gene, CDR1 is DFQATT and CDR2 is SNEGSKA (reference sequence). This CDR3 has 11 residues. The CDR3, as DNA: TGCAGTGCTAGAATTGCGACTGAGCAGTTCTTC. Translation gives CSARIATEQFF.